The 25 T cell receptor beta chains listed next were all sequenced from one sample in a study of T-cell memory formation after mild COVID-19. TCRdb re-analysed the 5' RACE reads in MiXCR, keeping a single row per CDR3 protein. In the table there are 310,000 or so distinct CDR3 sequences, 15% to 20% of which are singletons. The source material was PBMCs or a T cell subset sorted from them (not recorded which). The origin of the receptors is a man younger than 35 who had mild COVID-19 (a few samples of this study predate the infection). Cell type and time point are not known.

In DNA, the CDR3 is TGCGCCAGCAGCGCGGTATCACTAGCGGGGGAGCTCTACAATGAGCAGTTCTTC. Protein: CASSAVSLAGELYNEQFF. The chain employs TRBV10-2 and TRBJ2-1; 11 nucleotides align to TRBD2. Germline trimming cut 6 bases from V and 3 bases from J; bases unmatched to any gene: 13. Germline loops: CDR1 WSHSY, CDR2 SAAADI. The CDR3 has 18 residues.

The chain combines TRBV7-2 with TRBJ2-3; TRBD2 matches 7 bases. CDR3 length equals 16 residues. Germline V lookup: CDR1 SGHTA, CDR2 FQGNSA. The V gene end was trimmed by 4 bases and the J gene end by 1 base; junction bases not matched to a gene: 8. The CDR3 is CASSSWGGGGTDTQYF. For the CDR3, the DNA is TGTGCCAGCAGCTCGTGGGGGGGTGGTGGCACAGATACGCAGTATTTT.

CDR3 sequence (DNA): TGTGCCAGCAGCTTAGCGACAGGGGTGGGCTATGGCTACACCTTC. Its translation: CASSLATGVGYGYTF. The rearrangement uses TRBV7-2 and TRBJ1-2; TRBD1 aligns across 8 bases. The CDR3 spans 15 residues. V was pared by 0 bases and J by 4 bases, with 4 bases of the junction left unmatched. Looked up from germline, CDR1 is SGHTA and CDR2 is FQGNSA.

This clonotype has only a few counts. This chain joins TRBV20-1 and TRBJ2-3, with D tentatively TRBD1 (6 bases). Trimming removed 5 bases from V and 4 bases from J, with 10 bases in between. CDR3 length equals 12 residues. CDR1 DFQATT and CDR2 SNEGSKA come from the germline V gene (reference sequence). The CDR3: CSAGNRADTQYF. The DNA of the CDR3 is TGCAGTGCTGGAAACAGGGCAGATACGCAGTATTTT.

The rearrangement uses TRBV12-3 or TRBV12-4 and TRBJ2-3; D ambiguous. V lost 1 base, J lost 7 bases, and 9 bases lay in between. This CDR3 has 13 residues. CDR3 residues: CASSLGPLHTQYF. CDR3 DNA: TGTGCCAGCAGTTTAGGTCCCTTACATACGCAGTATTTT.

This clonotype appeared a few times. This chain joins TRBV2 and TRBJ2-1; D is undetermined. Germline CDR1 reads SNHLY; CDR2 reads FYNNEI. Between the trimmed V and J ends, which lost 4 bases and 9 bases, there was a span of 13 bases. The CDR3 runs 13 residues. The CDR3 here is CASSGNVLLEQFF. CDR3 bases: TGTGCCAGCAGTGGTAATGTCTTGCTTGAGCAGTTCTTC.

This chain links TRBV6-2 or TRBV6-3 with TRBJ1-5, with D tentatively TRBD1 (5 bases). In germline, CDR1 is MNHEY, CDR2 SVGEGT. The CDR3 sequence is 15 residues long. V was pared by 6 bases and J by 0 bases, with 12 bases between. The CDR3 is CASRPRGYSNQPQHF. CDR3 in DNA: TGTGCCAGCAGACCCCGGGGCTATAGCAATCAGCCCCAGCATTTT.

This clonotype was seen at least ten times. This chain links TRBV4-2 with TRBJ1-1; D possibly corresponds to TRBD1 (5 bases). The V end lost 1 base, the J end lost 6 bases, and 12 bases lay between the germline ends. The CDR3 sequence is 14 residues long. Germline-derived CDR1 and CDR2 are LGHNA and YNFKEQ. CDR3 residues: CASSQVTGSAEAFF. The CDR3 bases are TGTGCCAGCAGCCAAGTCACAGGCTCTGCTGAAGCTTTCTTT.

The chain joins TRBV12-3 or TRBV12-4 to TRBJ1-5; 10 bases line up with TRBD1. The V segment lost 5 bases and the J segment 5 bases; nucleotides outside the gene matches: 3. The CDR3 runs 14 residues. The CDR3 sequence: CASSRDRGYQPQHF. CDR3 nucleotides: TGTGCCAGCAGTCGGGACAGGGGATATCAGCCCCAGCATTTT.

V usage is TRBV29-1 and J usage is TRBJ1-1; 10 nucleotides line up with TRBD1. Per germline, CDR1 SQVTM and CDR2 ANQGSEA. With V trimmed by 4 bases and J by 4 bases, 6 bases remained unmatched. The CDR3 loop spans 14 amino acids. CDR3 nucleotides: TGCAGCGTTGGTGGGGGACAGGGGCGCACTGAAGCTTTCTTT. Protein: CSVGGGQGRTEAFF.

CDR3 DNA sequence: TGTGCCAGCAGCTCAATACCGGACAGGAACAATGGCTACACCTTC. Protein sequence: CASSSIPDRNNGYTF. The chain joins TRBV7-2 to TRBJ1-2, with 7 bases aligning to TRBD1. This CDR3 has 15 amino acids. The germline CDR1 and CDR2 sequences are SGHTA and FQGNSA. The ends lost 4 bases at V and 6 bases at J; junction bases unmatched: 11.

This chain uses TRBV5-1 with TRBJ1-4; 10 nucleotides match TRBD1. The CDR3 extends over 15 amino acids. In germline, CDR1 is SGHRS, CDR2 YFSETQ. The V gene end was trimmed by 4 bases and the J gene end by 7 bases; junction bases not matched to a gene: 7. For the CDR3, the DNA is TGCGCCAGCAGCAGCGGGGACAGGGGTCGTGAAAAACTGTTTTTT. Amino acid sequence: CASSSGDRGREKLFF.

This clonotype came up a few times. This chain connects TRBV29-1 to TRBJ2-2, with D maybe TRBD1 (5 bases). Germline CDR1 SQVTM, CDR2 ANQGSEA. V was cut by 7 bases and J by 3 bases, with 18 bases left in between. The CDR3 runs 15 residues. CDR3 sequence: CSATALYGDTGELFF. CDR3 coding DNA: TGCAGCGCGACAGCTCTCTATGGAGACACCGGGGAGCTGTTTTTT.

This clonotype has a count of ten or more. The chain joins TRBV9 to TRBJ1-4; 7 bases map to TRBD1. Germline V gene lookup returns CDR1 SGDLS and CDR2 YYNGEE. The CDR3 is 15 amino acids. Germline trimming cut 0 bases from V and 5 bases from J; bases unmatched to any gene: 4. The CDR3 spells CASSVDGTVNEKLFF. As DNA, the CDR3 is TGTGCCAGCAGCGTAGATGGGACAGTCAATGAAAAACTGTTTTTT.

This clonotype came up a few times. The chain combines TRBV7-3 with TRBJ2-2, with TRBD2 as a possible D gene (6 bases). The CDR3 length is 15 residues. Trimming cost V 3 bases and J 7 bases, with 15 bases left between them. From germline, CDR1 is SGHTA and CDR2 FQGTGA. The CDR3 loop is CASSLAGPQGGELFF. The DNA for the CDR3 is TGTGCCAGCAGCTTGGCGGGACCCCAGGGCGGGGAGCTGTTTTTT.

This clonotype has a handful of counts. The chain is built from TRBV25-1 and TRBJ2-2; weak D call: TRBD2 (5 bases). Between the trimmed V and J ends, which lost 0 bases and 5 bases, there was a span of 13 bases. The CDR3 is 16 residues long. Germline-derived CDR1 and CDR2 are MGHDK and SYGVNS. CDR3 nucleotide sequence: TGTGCCAGCAGTGAATATATTCGGGATACAACCGGGGAGCTGTTTTTT. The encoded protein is CASSEYIRDTTGELFF. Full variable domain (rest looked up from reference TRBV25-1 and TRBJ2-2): EADIYQTPRYLVIGTGKKITLECSQTMGHDKMYWYQQDPGMELHLIHYSYGVNSTEKGDLSSESTVSRIRTEHFPLTLESARPSHTSQYLCASSEYIRDTTGELFFGEGSRLTVL.

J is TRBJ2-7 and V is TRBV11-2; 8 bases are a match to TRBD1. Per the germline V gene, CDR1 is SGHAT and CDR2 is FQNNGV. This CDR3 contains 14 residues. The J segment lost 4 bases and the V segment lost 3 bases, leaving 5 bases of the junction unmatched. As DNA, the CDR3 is TGTGCCAGCAGCTTCGGACAGGGAAATTACGAGCAGTACTTC. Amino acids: CASSFGQGNYEQYF.

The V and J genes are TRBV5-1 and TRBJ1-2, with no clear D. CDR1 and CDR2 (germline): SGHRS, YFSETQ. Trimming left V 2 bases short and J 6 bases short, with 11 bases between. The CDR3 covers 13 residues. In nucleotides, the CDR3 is TGCGCCAGCAGCTTTCGACAAAAGGATGGCTACACCTTC. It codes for CASSFRQKDGYTF. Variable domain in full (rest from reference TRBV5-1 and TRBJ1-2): KAGVTQTPRYLIKTRGQQVTLSCSPISGHRSVSWYQQTPGQGLQFLFEYFSETQRNKGNFPGRFSGRQFSNSRSEMNVSTLELGDSALYLCASSFRQKDGYTFGSGTRLTVV.

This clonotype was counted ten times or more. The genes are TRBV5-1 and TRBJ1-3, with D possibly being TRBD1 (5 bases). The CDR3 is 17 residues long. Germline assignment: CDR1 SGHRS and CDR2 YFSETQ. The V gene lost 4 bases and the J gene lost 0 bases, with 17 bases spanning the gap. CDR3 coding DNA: TGCGCCAGCAGCGCTGGACGACAGTTCTTCTCTGGAAACACCATATATTTT. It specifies CASSAGRQFFSGNTIYF.

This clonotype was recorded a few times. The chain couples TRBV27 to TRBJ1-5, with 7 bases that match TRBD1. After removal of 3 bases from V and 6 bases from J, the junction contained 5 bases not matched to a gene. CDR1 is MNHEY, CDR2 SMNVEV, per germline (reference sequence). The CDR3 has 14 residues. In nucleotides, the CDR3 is TGTGCCAGCAGTTTCGACAGGGTCGGTCAGCCCCAGCATTTT. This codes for CASSFDRVGQPQHF.

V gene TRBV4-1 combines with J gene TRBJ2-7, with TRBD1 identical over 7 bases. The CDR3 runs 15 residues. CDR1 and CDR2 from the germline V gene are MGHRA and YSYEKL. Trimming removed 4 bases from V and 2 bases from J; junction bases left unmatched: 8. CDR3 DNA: TGCGCCAGCAGCCGGTTCGGGGACAGTGCCTACGAGCAGTACGTC. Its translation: CASSRFGDSAYEQYV.

For the CDR3, the DNA is TGTGCCAGCAGTAGGGGGGGGGACGAGCAGTACTTC. Encoded protein: CASSRGGDEQYF. The genes are TRBV6-5 and TRBJ2-7, with D perhaps TRBD2 (7 bases). The germline V gene has CDR1 MNHEY and CDR2 SVGAGI. The CDR3 is made up of 12 amino acids. V lost 5 bases to trimming and J lost 5 bases, with 10 bases between them.

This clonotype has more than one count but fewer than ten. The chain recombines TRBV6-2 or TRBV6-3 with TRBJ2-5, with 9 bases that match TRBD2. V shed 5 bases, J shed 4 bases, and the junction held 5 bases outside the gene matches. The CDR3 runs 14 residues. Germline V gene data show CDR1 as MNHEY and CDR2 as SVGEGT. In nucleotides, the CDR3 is TGTGCCAGCAGTAACGGACTAGCGACAGAGACCCAGTACTTC. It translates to CASSNGLATETQYF.

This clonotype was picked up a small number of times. CDR3 protein: CASSLEGQPHNEQFF. As DNA, the CDR3 is TGCGCCAGCAGCTTGGAGGGACAGCCTCACAATGAGCAGTTCTTC. The genes are TRBV5-1 and TRBJ2-1; 7 bases agree with TRBD1. The J segment lost 5 bases and the V segment lost 0 bases, leaving 5 bases of the junction unmatched. The CDR3 sequence is 15 residues long. Germline V gives CDR1 SGHRS, CDR2 YFSETQ.

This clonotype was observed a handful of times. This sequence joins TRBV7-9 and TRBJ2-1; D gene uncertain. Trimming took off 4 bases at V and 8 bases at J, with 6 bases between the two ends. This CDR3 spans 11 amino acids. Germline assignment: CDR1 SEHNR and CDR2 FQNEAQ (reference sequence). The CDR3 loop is CASSSIDEQFF. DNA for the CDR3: TGTGCCAGCAGCTCAATCGATGAGCAGTTCTTC.